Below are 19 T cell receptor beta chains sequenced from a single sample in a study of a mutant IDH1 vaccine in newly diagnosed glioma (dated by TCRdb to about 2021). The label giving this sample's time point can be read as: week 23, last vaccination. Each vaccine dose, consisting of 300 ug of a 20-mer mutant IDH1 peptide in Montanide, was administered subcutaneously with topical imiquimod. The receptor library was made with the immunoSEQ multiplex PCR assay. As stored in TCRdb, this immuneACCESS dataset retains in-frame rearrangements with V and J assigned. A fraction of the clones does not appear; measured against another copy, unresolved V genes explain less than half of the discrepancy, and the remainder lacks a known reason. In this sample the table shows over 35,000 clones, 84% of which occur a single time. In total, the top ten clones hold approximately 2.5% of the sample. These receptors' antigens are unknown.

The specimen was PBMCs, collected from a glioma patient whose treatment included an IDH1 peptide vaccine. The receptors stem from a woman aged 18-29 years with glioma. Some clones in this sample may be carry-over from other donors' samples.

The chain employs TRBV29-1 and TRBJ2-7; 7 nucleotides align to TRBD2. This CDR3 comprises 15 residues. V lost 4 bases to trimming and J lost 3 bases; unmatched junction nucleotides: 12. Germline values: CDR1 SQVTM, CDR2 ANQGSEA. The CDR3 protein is CSVGGGVTSGYEQYF. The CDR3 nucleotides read TGCAGCGTTGGGGGGGGAGTAACGAGCGGCTACGAGCAGTACTTC.

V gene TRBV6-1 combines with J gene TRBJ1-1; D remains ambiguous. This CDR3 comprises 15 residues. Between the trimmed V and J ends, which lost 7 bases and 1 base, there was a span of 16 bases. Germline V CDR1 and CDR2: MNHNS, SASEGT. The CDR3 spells CASISEGLWNTEAFF. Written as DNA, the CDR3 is TGTGCCAGCATAAGCGAAGGGCTGTGGAACACTGAAGCTTTCTTT.

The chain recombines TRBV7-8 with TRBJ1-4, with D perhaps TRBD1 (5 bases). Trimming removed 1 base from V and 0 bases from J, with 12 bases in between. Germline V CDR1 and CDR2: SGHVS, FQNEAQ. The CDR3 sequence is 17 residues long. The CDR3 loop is CASSLVQGRATNEKLFF. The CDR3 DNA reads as TGTGCCAGCAGCTTAGTCCAGGGTCGAGCAACTAATGAAAAACTGTTTTTT.

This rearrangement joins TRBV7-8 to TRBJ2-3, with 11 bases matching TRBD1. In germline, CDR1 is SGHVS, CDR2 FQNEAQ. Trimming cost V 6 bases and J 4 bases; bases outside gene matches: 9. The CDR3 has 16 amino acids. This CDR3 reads CASSRLGGQGADTQYF. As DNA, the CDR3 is TGTGCCAGCAGTCGACTAGGGGGACAGGGGGCAGATACGCAGTATTTT.

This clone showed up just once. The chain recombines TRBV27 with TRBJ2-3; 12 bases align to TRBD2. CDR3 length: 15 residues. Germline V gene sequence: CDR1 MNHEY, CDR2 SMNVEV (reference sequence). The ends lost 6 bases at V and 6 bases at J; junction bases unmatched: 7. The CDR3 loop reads CASRTKLAGGDTQYF. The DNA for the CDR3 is TGTGCCAGCAGGACTAAACTAGCGGGAGGCGATACGCAGTATTTT.

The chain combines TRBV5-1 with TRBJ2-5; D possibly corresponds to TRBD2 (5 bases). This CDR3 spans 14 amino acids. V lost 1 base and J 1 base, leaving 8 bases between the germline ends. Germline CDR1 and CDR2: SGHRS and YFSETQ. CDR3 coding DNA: TGCGCCAGCAGCTTGAGACTATCCCAAGAGACCCAGTACTTC. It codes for CASSLRLSQETQYF.

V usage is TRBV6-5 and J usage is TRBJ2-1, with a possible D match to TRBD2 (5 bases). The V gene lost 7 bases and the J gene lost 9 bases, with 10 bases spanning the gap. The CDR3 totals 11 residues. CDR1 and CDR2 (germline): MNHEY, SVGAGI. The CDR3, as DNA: TGTGCCAGCACCCACGCGGGTGAGCAGTTCTTC. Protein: CASTHAGEQFF.

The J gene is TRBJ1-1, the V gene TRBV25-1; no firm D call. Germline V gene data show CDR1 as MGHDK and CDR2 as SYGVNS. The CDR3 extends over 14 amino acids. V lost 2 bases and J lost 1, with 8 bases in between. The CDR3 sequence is CASSEALWNTEAFF. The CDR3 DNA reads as TGTGCCAGCAGTGAAGCACTTTGGAACACTGAAGCTTTCTTT.

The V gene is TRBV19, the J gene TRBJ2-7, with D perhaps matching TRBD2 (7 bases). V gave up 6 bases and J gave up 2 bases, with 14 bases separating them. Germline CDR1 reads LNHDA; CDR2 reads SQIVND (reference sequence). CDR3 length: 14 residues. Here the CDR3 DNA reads TGTGCCAGTAGAGCCAGCGGGGACACCTACGAGCAGTACTTC. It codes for CASRASGDTYEQYF.

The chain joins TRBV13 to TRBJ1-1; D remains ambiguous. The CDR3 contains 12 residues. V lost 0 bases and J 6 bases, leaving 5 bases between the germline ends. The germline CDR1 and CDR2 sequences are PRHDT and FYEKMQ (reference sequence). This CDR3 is CASSLGVPEAFF. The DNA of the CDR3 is TGTGCCAGCAGCTTAGGAGTCCCTGAAGCTTTCTTT.

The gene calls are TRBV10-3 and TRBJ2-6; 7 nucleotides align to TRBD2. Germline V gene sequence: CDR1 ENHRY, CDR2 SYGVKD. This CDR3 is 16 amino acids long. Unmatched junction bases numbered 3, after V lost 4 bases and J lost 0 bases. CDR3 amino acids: CAISGLAGSGANVLTF. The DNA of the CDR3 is TGTGCCATCAGTGGACTAGCCGGCTCTGGGGCCAACGTCCTGACTTTC.

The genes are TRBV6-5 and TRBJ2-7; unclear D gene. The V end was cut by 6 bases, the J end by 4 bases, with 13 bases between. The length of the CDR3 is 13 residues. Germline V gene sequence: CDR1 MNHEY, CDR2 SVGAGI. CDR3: CASRRGEPYEQYF. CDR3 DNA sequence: TGTGCCAGCAGAAGAGGCGAACCTTACGAGCAGTACTTC.

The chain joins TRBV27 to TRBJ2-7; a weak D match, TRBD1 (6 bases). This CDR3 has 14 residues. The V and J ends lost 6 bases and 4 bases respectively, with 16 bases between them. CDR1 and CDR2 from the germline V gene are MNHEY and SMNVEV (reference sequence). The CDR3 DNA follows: TGTGCCAGCAGAAGTACAGGGTGGCTGTACGAGCAGTACTTC. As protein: CASRSTGWLYEQYF.

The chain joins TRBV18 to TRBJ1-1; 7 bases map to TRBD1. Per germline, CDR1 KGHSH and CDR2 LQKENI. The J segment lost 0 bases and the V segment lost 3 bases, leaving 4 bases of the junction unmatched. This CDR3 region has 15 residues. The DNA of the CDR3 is TGTGCCAGCTCACCCGGACAGGTGGTGAACACTGAAGCTTTCTTT. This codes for CASSPGQVVNTEAFF.

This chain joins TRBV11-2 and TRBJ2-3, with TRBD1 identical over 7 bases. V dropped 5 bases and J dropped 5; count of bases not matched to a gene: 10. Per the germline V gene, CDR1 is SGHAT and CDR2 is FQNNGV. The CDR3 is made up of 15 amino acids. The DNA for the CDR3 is TGTGCCAGCAGCCCCTCGGGACAGCACGTAGATACGCAGTATTTT. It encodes CASSPSGQHVDTQYF.

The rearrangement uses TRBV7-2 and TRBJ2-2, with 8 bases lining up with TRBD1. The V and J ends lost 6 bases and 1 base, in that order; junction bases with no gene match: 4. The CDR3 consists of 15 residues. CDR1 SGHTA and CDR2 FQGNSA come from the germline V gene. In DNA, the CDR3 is TGTGCCAGCAGGTCCGGGACAGGGAACACCGGGGAGCTGTTTTTT. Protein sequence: CASRSGTGNTGELFF.

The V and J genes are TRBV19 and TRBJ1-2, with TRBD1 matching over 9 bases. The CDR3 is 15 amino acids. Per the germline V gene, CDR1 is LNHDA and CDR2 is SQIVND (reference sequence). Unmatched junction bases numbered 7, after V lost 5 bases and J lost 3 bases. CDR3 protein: CASSPGQGWDYGYTF. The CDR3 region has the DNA TGTGCCAGTAGTCCCGGACAGGGGTGGGACTATGGCTACACCTTC.

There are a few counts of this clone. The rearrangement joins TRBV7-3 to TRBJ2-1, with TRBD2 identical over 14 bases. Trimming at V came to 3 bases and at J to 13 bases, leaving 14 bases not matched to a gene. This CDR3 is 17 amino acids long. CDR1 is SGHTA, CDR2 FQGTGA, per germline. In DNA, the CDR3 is TGTGCCAGCAGCTTGGTGCCACCGGGACTAGCGGGAGCTACACAGTTCTTC. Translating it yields CASSLVPPGLAGATQFF.

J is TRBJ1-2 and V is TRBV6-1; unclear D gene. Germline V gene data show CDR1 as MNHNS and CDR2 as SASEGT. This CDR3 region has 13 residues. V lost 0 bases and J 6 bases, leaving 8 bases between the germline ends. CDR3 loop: CASSEAPRHGYTF. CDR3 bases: TGTGCCAGCAGTGAAGCTCCGAGACATGGCTACACCTTC.